The clone carrying this T cell receptor (beta chain) appeared a few times. What it binds is unknown. In germline, CDR1 is SGDLS, CDR2 YYNGEE. The CDR3 is made up of 15 amino acids. Trimming left V 0 bases short and J 4 bases short, with 13 bases between. These data come from a study of T cells after posttransplantation cyclophosphamide. Findings and limits, study-wide: After PTCy, TRB diversity resembled that of CNI/methotrexate controls. Tissue-infiltrating T cells from skin or gut overlapped little with blood T cells.

Profiled with immunoSEQ multiplex PCR; TCRdb holds only in-frame clones, not every one. The table records 30,000 to 40,000 clones without singletons, the ten largest covering 2.5%. Sequences were obtained from PBMCs. The V and J genes are TRBV9 and TRBJ1-1, with D possibly TRBD1 on 5 matching bases. This TCR came from a man aged 45-65 years in good health, CMV-negative, and a related stem cell transplant donor. Here the CDR3 reads CASSVDVGGGTEAFF. CDR3 nucleotides: TGTGCCAGCAGCGTAGATGTCGGGGGGGGCACTGAAGCTTTCTTT.